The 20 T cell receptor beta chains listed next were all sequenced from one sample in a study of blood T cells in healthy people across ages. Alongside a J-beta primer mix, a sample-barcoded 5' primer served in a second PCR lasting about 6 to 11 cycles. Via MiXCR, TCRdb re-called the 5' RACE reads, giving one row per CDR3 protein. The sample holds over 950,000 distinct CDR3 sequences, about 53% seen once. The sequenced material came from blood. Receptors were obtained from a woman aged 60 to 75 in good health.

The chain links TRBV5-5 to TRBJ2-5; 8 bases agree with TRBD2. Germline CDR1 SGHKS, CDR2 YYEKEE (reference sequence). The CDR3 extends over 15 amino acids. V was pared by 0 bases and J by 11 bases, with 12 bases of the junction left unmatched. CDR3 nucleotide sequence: TGTGCCAGCAGCTTGGTTAGCGGGACTTACAATGAGCAGTACTTC. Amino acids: CASSLVSGTYNEQYF.

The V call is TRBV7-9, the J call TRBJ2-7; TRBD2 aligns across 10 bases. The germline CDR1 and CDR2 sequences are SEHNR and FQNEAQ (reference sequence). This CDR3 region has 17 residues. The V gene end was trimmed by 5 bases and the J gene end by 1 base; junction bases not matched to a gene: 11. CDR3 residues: CASSLRTSGGLSYEQYF. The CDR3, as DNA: TGTGCCAGCAGCCTCCGGACTAGCGGAGGACTTTCCTACGAGCAGTACTTC. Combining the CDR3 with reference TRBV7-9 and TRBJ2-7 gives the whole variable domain DTGVSQNPRHKITKRGQNVTFRCDPISEHNRLYWYRQTLGQGPEFLTYFQNEAQLEKSRLLSDRFSAERPKGSFSTLEIQRTEQGDSAMYLCASSLRTSGGLSYEQYFGPGTRLTVT.

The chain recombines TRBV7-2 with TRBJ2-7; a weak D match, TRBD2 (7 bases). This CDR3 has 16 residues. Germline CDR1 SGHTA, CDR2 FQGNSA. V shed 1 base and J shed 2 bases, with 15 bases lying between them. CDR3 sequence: CASSLDGGQVTYEQYF. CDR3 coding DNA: TGTGCCAGCAGCTTAGACGGGGGGCAGGTTACCTACGAGCAGTACTTC.

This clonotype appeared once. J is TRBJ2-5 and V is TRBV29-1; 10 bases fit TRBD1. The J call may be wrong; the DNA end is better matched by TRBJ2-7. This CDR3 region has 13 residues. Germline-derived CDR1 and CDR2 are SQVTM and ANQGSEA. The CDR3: CSVKTGGGYEQYF. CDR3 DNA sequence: TGCAGCGTGAAGACAGGGGGCGGTTACGAGCAGTACTTC.

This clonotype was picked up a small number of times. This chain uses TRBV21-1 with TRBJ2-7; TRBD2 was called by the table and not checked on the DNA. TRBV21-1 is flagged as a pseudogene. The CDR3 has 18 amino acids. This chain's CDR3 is CASSNRAIQGPPLYEQYF. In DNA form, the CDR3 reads TGTGCCAGCAGCAACAGGGCGATACAGGGTCCTCCTCTTTACGAGCAGTACTTC.

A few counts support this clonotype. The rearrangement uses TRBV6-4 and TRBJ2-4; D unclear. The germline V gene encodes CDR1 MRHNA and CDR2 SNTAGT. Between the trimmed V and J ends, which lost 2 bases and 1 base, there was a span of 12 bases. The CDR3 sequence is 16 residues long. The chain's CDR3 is CASSDRSPLAKNIQYF. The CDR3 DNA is TGTGCCAGCAGTGACCGGAGTCCCTTGGCCAAAAACATTCAGTACTTC.

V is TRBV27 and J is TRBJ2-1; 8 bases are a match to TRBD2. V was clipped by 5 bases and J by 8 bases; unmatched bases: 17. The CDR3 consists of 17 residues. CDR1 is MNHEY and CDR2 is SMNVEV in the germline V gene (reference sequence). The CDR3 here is CASSPNQRSGSRDEQFF. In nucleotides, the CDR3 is TGTGCCAGCAGTCCCAACCAGAGAAGCGGGAGTCGTGATGAGCAGTTCTTC.

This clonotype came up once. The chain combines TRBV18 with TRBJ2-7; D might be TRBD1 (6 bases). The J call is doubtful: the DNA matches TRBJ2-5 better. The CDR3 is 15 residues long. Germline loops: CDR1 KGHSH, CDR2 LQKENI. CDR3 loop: CASSPQVRGGETQYF. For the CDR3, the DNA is TGTGCCAGCTCACCACAAGTCAGGGGTGGCGAGACCCAGTACTTC.

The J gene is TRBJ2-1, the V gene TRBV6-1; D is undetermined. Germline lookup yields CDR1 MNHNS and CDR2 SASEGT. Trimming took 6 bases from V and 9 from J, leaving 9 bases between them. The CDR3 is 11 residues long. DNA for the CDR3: TGTGCCAGCAGGGCGTTGAGTGAGCAGTTCTTC. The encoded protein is CASRALSEQFF.

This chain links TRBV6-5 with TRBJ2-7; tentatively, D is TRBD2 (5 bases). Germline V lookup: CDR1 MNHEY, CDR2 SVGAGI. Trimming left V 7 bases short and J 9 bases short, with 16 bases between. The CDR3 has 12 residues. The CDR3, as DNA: TGTGCCAGCAAACCGCCCACGGGAAGGCAGTACTTC. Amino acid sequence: CASKPPTGRQYF.

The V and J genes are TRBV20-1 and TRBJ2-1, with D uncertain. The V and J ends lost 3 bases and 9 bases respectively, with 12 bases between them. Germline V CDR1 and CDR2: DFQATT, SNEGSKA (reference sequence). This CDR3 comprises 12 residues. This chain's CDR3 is CSASWVEGEQFF. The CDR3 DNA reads TGCAGTGCTAGTTGGGTGGAAGGTGAGCAGTTCTTC.

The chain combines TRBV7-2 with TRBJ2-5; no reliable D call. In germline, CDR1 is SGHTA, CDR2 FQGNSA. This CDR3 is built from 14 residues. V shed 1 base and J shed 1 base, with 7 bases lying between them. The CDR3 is CASSLDVVQETQYF. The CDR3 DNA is TGTGCCAGCAGCTTAGATGTAGTCCAAGAGACCCAGTACTTC.

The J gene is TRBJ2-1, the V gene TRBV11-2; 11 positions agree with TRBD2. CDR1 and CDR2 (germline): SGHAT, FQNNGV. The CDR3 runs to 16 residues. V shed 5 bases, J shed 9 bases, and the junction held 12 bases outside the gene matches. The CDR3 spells CASSPAGTSGQSEQFF. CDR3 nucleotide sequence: TGTGCCAGCAGCCCAGCCGGGACTAGCGGTCAGAGTGAGCAGTTCTTC.

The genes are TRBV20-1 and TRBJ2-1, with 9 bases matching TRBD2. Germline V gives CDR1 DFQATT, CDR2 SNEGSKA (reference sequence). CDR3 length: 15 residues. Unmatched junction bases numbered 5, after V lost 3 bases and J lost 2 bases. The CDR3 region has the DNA TGCAGTGCTAGCAAGCGGGAGGTACCCTACAATGAGCAGTTCTTC. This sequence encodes CSASKREVPYNEQFF.

The CDR3 DNA reads TGTGCCAGCAGCCAGGGGCCGGGATTAAGGGGAAACATTCAGTACTTC. Its protein product is CASSQGPGLRGNIQYF. The chain has TRBV3-1 and TRBJ2-4; D tentatively fits TRBD1 or TRBD2 (5 bases each). The CDR3 is 16 residues long. The germline V and J ends were trimmed by 3 bases and 6 bases, with 18 bases remaining between them. Germline lookup yields CDR1 LGHDT and CDR2 YNNKEL (reference sequence).

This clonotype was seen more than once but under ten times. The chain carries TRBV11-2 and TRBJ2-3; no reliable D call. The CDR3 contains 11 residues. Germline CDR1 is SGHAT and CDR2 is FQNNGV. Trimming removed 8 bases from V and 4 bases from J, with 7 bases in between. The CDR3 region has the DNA TGTGCCAGCTTAGTCCCAGATACGCAGTATTTT. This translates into CASLVPDTQYF.

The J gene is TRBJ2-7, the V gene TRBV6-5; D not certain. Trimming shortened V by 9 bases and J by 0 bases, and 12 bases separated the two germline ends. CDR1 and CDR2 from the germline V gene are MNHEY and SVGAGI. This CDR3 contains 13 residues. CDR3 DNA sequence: TGTGCCAGGGCGGACGCCAACTCCTACGAGCAGTACTTC. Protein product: CARADANSYEQYF.

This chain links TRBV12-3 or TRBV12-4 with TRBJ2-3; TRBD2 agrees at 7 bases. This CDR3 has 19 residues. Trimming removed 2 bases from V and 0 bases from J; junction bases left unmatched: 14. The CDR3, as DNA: TGTGCCAGCAGTTTACGGGGACCAGCGGGGCCCGCTAGCACAGATACGCAGTATTTT. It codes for CASSLRGPAGPASTDTQYF.

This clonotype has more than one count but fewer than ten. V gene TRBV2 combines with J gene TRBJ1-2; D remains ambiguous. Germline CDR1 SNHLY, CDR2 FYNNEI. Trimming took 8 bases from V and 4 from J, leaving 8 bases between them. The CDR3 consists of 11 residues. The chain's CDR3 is CASPDLYGYTF. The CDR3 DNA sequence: TGTGCCAGCCCAGACCTCTATGGCTACACCTTC.

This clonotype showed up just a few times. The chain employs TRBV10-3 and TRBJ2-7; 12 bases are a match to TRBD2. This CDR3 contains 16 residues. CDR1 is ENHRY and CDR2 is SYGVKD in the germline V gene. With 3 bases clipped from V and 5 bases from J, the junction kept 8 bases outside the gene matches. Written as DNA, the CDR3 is TGTGCCATCAGTGACCTAGCGGGAGGGAGTGTGGACGAGCAGTACTTC. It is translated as CAISDLAGGSVDEQYF.